This paragraph reports one T cell receptor beta chain. Its antigen remains unidentified. This record comes from a study of T cell responses to AZD1222 COVID-19 vaccine. Findings and caveats of the study: At baseline, seropositivity was found in only a handful of AZD1222 recipients. Mostly white British, mostly female donors; authors suggested clonal diversity may be underestimated.

The table came from immunoSEQ multiplex PCR; TCRdb's copy has only in-frame clones and leaves some out. The table lists some 140,000 clones, 80% to 95% of them singletons. Germline V CDR1 and CDR2: MDHEN, SYDVKM. The CDR3 is 14 residues long. V lost 4 bases and J 0 bases, leaving 7 bases between the germline ends. This sample comprised peripheral blood, obtained on day 0 of AZD1222 vaccination. The chain has TRBV28 and TRBJ1-5; D uncertain. The TCR originated in an adult in good health. The CDR3 sequence: CASSYVDSNQPQHF. The CDR3, as DNA: TGTGCCAGCAGTTATGTGGATAGCAATCAGCCCCAGCATTTT.